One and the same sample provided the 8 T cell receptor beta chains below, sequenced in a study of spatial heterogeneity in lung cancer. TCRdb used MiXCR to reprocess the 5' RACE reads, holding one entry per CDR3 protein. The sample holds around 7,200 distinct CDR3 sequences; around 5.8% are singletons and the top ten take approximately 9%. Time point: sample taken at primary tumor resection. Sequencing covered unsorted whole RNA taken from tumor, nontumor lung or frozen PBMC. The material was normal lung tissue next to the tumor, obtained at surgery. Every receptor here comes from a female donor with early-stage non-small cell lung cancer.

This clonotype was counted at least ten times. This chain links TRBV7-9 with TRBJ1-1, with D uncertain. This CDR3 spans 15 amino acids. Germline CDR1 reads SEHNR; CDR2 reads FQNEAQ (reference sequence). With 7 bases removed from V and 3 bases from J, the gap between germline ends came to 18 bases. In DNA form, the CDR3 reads TGTGCCAGCAACCCCCGGGCCACGATCGACACTGAAGCTTTCTTT. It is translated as CASNPRATIDTEAFF. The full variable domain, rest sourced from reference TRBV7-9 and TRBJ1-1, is DTGVSQNPRHKITKRGQNVTFRCDPISEHNRLYWYRQTLGQGPEFLTYFQNEAQLEKSRLLSDRFSAERPKGSFSTLEIQRTEQGDSAMYLCASNPRATIDTEAFFGQGTRLTVV.

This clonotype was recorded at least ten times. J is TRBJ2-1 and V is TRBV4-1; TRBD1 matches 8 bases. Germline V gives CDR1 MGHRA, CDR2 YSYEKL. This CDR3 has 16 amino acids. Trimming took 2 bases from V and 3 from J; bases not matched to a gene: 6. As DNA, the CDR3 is TGCGCCAGCAGCCAAAGACAGGGGCGAAACTACAATGAGCAGTTCTTC. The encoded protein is CASSQRQGRNYNEQFF.

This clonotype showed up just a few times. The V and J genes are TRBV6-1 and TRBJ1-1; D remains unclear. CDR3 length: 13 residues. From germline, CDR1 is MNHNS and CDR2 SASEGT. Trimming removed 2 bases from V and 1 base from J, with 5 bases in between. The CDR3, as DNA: TGTGCCAGCAGTGAAATGGCGAACACTGAAGCTTTCTTT. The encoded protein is CASSEMANTEAFF.

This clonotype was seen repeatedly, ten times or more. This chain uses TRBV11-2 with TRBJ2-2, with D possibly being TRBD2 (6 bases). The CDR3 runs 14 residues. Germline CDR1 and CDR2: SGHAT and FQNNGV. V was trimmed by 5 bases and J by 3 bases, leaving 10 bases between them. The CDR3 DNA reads TGTGCCAGCAGCCCGGGGACTTACACCGGGGAGCTGTTTTTT. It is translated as CASSPGTYTGELFF.

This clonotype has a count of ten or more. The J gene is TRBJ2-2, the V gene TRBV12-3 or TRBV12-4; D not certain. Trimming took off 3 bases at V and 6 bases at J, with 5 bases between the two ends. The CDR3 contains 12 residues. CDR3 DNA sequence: TGTGCCAGCAGTTTCAATGCCGGGGAGCTGTTTTTT. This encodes CASSFNAGELFF.

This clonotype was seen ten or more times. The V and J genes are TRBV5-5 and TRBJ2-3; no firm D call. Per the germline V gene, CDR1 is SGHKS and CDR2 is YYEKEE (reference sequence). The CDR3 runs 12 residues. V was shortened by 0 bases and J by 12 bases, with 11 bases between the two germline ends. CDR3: CASSLASRVQYF. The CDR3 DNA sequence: TGTGCCAGCAGCTTGGCCTCCCGGGTTCAGTATTTT.

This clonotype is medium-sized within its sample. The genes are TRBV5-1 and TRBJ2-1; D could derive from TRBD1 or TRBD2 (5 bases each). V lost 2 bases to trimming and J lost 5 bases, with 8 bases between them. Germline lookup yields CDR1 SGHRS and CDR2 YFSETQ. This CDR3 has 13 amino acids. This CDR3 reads CASSLLGDNEQFF. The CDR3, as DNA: TGCGCCAGCAGCTTATTGGGGGACAATGAGCAGTTCTTC.

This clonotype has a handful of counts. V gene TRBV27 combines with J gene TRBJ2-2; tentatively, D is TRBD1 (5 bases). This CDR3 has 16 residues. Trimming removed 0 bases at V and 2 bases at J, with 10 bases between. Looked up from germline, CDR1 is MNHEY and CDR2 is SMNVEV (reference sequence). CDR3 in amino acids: CASSLSRALNTGELFF. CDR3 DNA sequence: TGTGCCAGCAGTTTATCCAGGGCGCTAAACACCGGGGAGCTGTTTTTT.